Listed here is a single TCR beta chain. The sample belongs to a study of T cell responses to AZD1222 COVID-19 vaccine. Sequenced by immunoSEQ multiplex PCR; TCRdb stores in-frame clones only, minus some. The sample lists about 170,000 clones, approximately 95% occurring once. The receptor's source is an adult in good health. The input for sequencing was peripheral blood, taken on day 0 of AZD1222 vaccination.

DNA for the CDR3: TGTGCCAGCAGCCTATCTGCGCGGAACACCGGGGAGCTGTTTTTT. It specifies CASSLSARNTGELFF. The V and J genes are TRBV14 and TRBJ2-2; D remains unclear. CDR1 and CDR2 (germline): SGHDN, FVKESK. The length of the CDR3 is 15 residues. V shed 4 bases and J shed 1 base, with 10 bases lying between them.